Listed below are T cell receptor beta chains from one sample, sequenced in a study of beta chain features in type 1 diabetes. Profiling relied on immunoSEQ multiplex PCR, and the TCRdb table lists in-frame clones only, not all of them. This table has 400,000 or so clones, roughly 12% appearing once. The sequenced sample was naive CD4+ T cells from blood. The source is a woman between 18 and 29 years old with type 1 diabetes. Each CDR3 is given with its conserved first and last residue.

>TRBV25-1|TRBJ1-4
CASSDAGGGEKLFF
>TRBV28|TRBJ2-1
CASGGLAGGYNEQFF
>TRBV29-1|TRBJ2-7
CSVEEVSASGRAYEQYF
>TRBV27|TRBJ2-7
CASSQLAGRYEQYF
>TRBV19|TRBJ1-2
CASTGTAVYGYTF
>TRBV28|TRBJ2-7
CASRLGRAKEYF
>TRBV18|TRBJ2-5
CASSSPGQPQETQYF
>TRBV2|TRBJ1-5
CASRGNDRGEIRNF
>TRBV7-2|TRBJ2-1
CASSLGLAGGNEQFF
>TRBV6-4|TRBJ2-2
CASSPLSRQGTNTGELFF
>TRBV4-2|TRBJ2-7
CASSQLPDEQYF
>TRBV18|TRBJ2-5
CASSIGAKETQYF
>TRBV6-6|TRBJ2-3
CASSLDRGWYF
>TRBV28|TRBJ1-2
CASSLKSDGYTF
>TRBV5-5|TRBJ2-3
CASSGGGGVADTQYF
>TRBV11-2|TRBJ2-3
CASSFESSTQYF
>TRBV4-2|TRBJ2-3
CASSSGQGTDTQYF
>TRBV30|TRBJ2-2
CAWTQTGTGELFF
>TRBV2|TRBJ1-4
CASSVAGGGEKLFF
>TRBV4-2|TRBJ2-1
CASSQNLGGNEQFF
>TRBV27|TRBJ1-2
CASSLRRTGGGYGYTF
>TRBV27|TRBJ1-5
CASTRDQPQHF
>TRBV7-9|TRBJ1-1
CASSEGAQNTEAFF
>TRBV4-2|TRBJ2-6
CASSQATGPLSGANVLTF
>TRBV6-6|TRBJ2-3
CASSYSSSDTDTQYF
>TRBV5-4|TRBJ1-3
CASSPGSGNTIYF
>TRBV7-9|TRBJ2-5
CASSFWQVGETQYF
>TRBV2|TRBJ1-3
CASGSIGVAGNTIYF
>TRBV6-1|TRBJ2-1
CASSEVRDEQFF
>TRBV18|TRBJ1-2
CASSPARAPGYGYTF
>TRBV7-9|TRBJ1-1
CASSLGGAAFF
>TRBV2|TRBJ2-1
CASSPRTLRSYNEQFF
>TRBV11-2|TRBJ2-7
CASSLLQTGYYEQYF
>TRBV2|TRBJ1-6
CASNRSSRTYNSPLHF
>TRBV2|TRBJ1-5
CASSPTDENQPQHF
>TRBV7-2|TRBJ1-2
CASSLSLGQGASGYTF
>TRBV28|TRBJ2-3
CATNRATAGGLLQYF
>TRBV28|TRBJ2-1
CASTVYNEQFF
>TRBV5-1|TRBJ2-1
CASSSERLPYNEQFF
>TRBV4-1|TRBJ2-7
CASSQGGRYEQYF
>TRBV19|TRBJ1-5
CASSKAPTGGNQPQHF
>TRBV2|TRBJ1-2
CASREGGSGYGYTF
>TRBV4-3|TRBJ1-2
CASSQGGGYTF
>TRBV5-1|TRBJ2-5
CASSPGQGETQYF
>TRBV2|TRBJ2-3
CASRATSGLSTDTQYF
>TRBV29-1|TRBJ1-5
CSVRVQGNQPQHF
>TRBV19|TRBJ2-1
CASRGASNEQFF
>TRBV11-2|TRBJ2-7
CASSVSGRRHEQYF